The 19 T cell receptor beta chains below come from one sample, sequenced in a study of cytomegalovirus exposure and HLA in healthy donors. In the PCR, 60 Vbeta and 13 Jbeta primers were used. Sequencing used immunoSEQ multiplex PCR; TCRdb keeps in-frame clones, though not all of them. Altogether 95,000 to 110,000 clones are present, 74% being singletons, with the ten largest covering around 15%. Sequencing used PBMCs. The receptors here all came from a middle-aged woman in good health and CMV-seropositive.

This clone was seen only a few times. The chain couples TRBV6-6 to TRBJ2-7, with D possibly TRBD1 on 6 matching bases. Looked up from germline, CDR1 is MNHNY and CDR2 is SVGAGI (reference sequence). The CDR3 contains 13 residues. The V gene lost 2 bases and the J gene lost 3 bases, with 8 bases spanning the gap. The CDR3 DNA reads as TGTGCCAGCAGTTACCAGGACAGCTACGAGCAGTACTTC. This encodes CASSYQDSYEQYF.

DNA of the CDR3: TGTGCCAGCAGTGCACAGGGGGCGCAAAAAGCTTTCTTT. This codes for CASSAQGAQKAFF. The J gene is TRBJ1-1, the V gene TRBV27; TRBD1 agrees at 9 bases. The trim removed 5 bases at V and 9 bases at J, leaving 7 bases unmatched. CDR1 is MNHEY, CDR2 SMNVEV, per germline (reference sequence). The CDR3 is 13 residues long.

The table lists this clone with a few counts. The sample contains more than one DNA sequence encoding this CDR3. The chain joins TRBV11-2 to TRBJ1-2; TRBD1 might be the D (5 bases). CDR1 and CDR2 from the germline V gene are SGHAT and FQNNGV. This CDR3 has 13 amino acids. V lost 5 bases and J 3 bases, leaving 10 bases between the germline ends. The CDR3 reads CASSPGQDYGYTF. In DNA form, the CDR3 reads TGTGCCAGCAGCCCAGGGCAAGACTATGGCTACACCTTC.

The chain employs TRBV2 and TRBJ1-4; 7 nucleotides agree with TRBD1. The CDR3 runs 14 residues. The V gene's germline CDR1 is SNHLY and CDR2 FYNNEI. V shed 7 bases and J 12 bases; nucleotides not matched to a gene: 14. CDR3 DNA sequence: TGTGCCAGCATAACGGGGCAGGGGGGCGCGGAACTGTTTTTT. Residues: CASITGQGGAELFF.

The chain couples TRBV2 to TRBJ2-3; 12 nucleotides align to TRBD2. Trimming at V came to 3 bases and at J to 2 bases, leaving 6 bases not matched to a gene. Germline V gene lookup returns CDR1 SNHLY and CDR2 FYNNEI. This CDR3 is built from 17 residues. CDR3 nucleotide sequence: TGTGCCAGCAGTGATTCGGGACTAGCGGGTGACACAGATACGCAGTATTTT. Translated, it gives CASSDSGLAGDTDTQYF.

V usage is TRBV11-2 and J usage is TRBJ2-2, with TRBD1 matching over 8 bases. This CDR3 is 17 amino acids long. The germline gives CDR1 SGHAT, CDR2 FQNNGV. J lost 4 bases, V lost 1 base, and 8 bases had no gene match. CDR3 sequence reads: CASSLAYRQGATGELFF. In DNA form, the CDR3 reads TGTGCCAGCAGCTTAGCTTATCGGCAGGGGGCCACCGGGGAGCTGTTTTTT.

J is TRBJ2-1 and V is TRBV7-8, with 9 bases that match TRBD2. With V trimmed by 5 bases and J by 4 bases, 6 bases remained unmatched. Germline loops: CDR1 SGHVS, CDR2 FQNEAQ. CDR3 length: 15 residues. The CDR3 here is CASSALAGLYNEQFF. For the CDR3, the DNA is TGTGCCAGCAGCGCCCTAGCGGGGTTATACAATGAGCAGTTCTTC. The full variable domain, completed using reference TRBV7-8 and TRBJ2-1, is GAGVSQSPRYKVAKRGQDVALRCDPISGHVSLFWYQQALGQGPEFLTYFQNEAQLDKSGLPSDRFFAERPEGSVSTLKIQRTQQEDSAVYLCASSALAGLYNEQFFGPGTRLTVL.

The DNA of the CDR3 is TGTGCCAGCAGCTACAGGGGGGATTATAATTCACCCCTCCACTTT. This gives the protein CASSYRGDYNSPLHF. The rearrangement links TRBV27 to TRBJ1-6, with 8 positions matching TRBD1. The germline V gene encodes CDR1 MNHEY and CDR2 SMNVEV (reference sequence). Unmatched junction bases numbered 5, after V lost 6 bases and J lost 4 bases. This CDR3 spans 15 amino acids.

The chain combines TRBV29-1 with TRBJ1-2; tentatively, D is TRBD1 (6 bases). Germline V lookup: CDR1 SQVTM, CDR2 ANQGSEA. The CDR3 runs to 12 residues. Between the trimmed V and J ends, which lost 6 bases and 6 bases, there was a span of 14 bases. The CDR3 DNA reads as TGCAGCGTAACGACAGGAATCCATGGCTACACCTTC. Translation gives CSVTTGIHGYTF.

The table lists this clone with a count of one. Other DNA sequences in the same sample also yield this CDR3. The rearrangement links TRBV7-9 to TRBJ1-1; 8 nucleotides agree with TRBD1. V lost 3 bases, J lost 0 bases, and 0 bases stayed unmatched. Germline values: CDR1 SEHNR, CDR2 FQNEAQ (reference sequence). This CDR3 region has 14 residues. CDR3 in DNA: TGTGCCAGCAGCTTGGGACAGGTGAACACTGAAGCTTTCTTT. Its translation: CASSLGQVNTEAFF.

The CDR3 nucleotides read TGTGCCAGCAGCGTAGACGCAGCGGGGAGCACCGGGGAGCTGTTTTTT. Amino acids: CASSVDAAGSTGELFF. This rearrangement joins TRBV9 to TRBJ2-2; 7 bases line up with TRBD2. The CDR3 consists of 16 residues. V shed 0 bases and J 4 bases; nucleotides not matched to a gene: 6. Germline V gene sequence: CDR1 SGDLS, CDR2 YYNGEE.

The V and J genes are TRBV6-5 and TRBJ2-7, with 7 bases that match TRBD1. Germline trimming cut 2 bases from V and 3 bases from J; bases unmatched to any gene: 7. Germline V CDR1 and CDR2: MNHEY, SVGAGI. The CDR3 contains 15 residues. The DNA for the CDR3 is TGTGCCAGCAGTTACGGATCGTCAGGGGGCTACGAGCAGTACTTC. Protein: CASSYGSSGGYEQYF.

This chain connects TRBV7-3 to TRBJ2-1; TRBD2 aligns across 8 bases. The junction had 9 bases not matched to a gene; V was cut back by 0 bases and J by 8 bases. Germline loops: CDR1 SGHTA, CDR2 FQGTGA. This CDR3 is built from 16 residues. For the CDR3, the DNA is TGTGCCAGCAGCTTAACGGCCGGGACTAGGCCACATGAGCAGTTCTTC. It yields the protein CASSLTAGTRPHEQFF.

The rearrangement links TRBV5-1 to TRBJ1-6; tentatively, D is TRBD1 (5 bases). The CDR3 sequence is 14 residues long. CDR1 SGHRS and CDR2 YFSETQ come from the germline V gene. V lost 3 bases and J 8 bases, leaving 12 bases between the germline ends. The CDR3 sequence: CASSWGGEDSPLHF. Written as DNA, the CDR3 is TGCGCCAGCAGCTGGGGGGGAGAGGATTCACCCCTCCACTTT. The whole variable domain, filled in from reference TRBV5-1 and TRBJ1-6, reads KAGVTQTPRYLIKTRGQQVTLSCSPISGHRSVSWYQQTPGQGLQFLFEYFSETQRNKGNFPGRFSGRQFSNSRSEMNVSTLELGDSALYLCASSWGGEDSPLHFGNGTRLTVT.

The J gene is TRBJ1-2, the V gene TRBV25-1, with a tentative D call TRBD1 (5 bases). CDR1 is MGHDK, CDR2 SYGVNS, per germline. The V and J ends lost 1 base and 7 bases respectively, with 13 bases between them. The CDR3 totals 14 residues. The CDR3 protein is CASSESGRGGGYTF. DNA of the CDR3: TGTGCCAGCAGTGAATCCGGCCGGGGGGGTGGCTACACCTTC.

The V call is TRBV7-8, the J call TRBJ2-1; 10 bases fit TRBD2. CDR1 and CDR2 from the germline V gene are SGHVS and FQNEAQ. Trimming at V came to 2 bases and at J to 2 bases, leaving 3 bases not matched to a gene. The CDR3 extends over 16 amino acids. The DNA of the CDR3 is TGTGCCAGCAGCTTACTCCTAGCGGGGGCCTACAATGAGCAGTTCTTC. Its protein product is CASSLLLAGAYNEQFF.

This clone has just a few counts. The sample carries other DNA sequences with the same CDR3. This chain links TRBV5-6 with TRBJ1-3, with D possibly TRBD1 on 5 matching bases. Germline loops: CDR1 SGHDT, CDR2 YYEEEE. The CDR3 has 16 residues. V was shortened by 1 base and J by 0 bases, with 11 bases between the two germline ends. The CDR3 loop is CASSLRGLSSGNTIYF. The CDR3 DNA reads TGTGCCAGCAGCTTGAGGGGTCTGAGCTCTGGAAACACCATATATTTT.

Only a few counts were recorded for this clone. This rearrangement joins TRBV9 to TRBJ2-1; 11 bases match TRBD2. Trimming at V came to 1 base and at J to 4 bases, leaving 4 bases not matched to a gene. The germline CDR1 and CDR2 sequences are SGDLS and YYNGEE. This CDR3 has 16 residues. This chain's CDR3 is CASSVLLAGEYNEQFF. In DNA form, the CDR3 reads TGTGCCAGCAGCGTACTACTAGCGGGGGAGTACAATGAGCAGTTCTTC.

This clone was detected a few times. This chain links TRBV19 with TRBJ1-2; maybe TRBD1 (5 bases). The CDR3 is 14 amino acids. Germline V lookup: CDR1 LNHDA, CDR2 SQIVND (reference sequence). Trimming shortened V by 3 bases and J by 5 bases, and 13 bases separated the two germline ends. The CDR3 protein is CASSIARALYGYTF. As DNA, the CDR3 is TGTGCCAGTAGTATCGCCAGGGCCCTATATGGCTACACCTTC.